The 21 T cell receptor beta chains presented below share a single source sample, sequenced in a study of blood T cells in healthy people across ages. With a J-beta primer mix and a sample-barcoded 5' primer, a second PCR ran 7 to 11 cycles. TCRdb called the 5' RACE reads again in MiXCR, with one record for every CDR3 protein. The sample includes about 940,000 distinct CDR3 sequences, around 49% of them seen just once. The specimen was blood. These receptors all come from a man between 25 and 39 years old in good health.

Comments on this clonotype: A read error may produce the germline difference seen at one junction end. The rearrangement links TRBV5-5 to TRBJ2-5, with D perhaps TRBD1 (6 bases). The CDR3 contains 14 residues. Germline loops: CDR1 SGHKS, CDR2 YYEKEE (reference sequence). The DNA for the CDR3 is TGTGCCAGCTGCTTGGAGCGGTCCAGGGGGACCCAGTACTTC. Protein: CASCLERSRGTQYF. Filled out from reference TRBV5-5 and TRBJ2-5, the complete variable domain reads DAGVTQSPTHLIKTRGQQVTLRCSPISGHKSVSWYQQVLGQGPQFIFQYYEKEERGRGNFPDRFSARQFPNYSSELNVNALLLGDSALYLCASCLERSRGTQYFGPGTRLLVL.

This clonotype was observed at least ten times. This chain uses TRBV5-1 with TRBJ2-1, with 9 bases identical to TRBD1. The germline V gene encodes CDR1 SGHRS and CDR2 YFSETQ. The CDR3 is made up of 15 amino acids. The V and J ends lost 0 bases and 5 bases, in that order; junction bases with no gene match: 3. CDR3 in DNA: TGCGCCAGCAGCTTGGACAGGGGGCCCCACAATGAGCAGTTCTTC. Protein: CASSLDRGPHNEQFF.

This clonotype was counted between two and nine times. V gene TRBV18 combines with J gene TRBJ1-5, with a tentative D call TRBD1 (6 bases). Trimming took off 3 bases at V and 2 bases at J, with 14 bases between the two ends. The CDR3 covers 16 residues. Looked up from germline, CDR1 is KGHSH and CDR2 is LQKENI. The DNA of the CDR3 is TGTGCCAGCTCACCCACAGGGTTGGTTGGCAATCAGCCCCAGCATTTT. This encodes CASSPTGLVGNQPQHF. The variable domain in full, with the rest retrieved from reference TRBV18 and TRBJ1-5, is NAGVMQNPRHLVRRRGQEARLRCSPMKGHSHVYWYRQLPEEGLKFMVYLQKENIIDESGMPKERFSAEFPKEGPSILRIQQVVRGDSAAYFCASSPTGLVGNQPQHFGDGTRLSIL.

This clonotype has a single count. One end of the junction is discordant with germline, which a read error may explain. This chain joins TRBV20-1 and TRBJ2-7; perhaps TRBD2 as D (6 bases). The CDR3 runs to 13 residues. Per germline, CDR1 DFQATT and CDR2 SNEGSKA (reference sequence). The CDR3: CSARGLADYKQYF. DNA of the CDR3: TGCAGTGCTAGAGGACTGGCGGACTACAAGCAGTACTTC.

V usage is TRBV28 and J usage is TRBJ2-7; 7 nucleotides line up with TRBD2. The CDR3 length is 15 residues. Germline V lookup: CDR1 MDHEN, CDR2 SYDVKM. V was pared by 5 bases and J by 3 bases, with 10 bases of the junction left unmatched. This CDR3 reads CASSPVASGYYEQYF. The CDR3 DNA is TGTGCCAGCAGTCCAGTGGCTAGCGGATACTACGAGCAGTACTTC.

This clonotype was found a few times. The V gene is TRBV4-1, the J gene TRBJ1-1, with 7 bases that match TRBD1. Germline V lookup: CDR1 MGHRA, CDR2 YSYEKL. J gave up 0 bases and V 3 bases, and 10 bases lay outside the gene matches. CDR3 length equals 17 residues. The CDR3 coding sequence is TGCGCCAGCAGCCAGGGACCAGGGGGATGGATGAACACTGAAGCTTTCTTT. Its translation is CASSQGPGGWMNTEAFF.

For the CDR3, the DNA is TGTGCCAGCAGCCAAACCGAGGTAGCGGGGATTACCTCCTACGAGCAGTACTTC. It is translated as CASSQTEVAGITSYEQYF. The rearrangement links TRBV4-2 to TRBJ2-7; 8 bases agree with TRBD2. The CDR3 spans 18 residues. V was pared by 2 bases and J by 0 bases, with 12 bases of the junction left unmatched. Germline CDR1 reads LGHNA; CDR2 reads YNFKEQ.

V and J are TRBV28 and TRBJ2-7, with a possible D match to TRBD1 (5 bases). Trimming removed 7 bases at V and 0 bases at J, with 10 bases between. This CDR3 comprises 13 residues. CDR1 is MDHEN and CDR2 is SYDVKM in the germline V gene. Here the CDR3 DNA reads TGTGCCAGCATCAGACAGAGCTCCTACGAGCAGTACTTC. Encoded protein: CASIRQSSYEQYF.

The V call is TRBV6-2 or TRBV6-3, the J call TRBJ2-1, with 8 nucleotides matching TRBD2. V gave up 6 bases and J gave up 0 bases; unmatched junction bases: 7. The CDR3 sequence is 16 residues long. Per germline, CDR1 MNHEY and CDR2 SVGEGT. CDR3 sequence: CASSPYSGSSYNEQFF. The DNA of the CDR3 is TGTGCCAGCAGCCCCTACAGCGGGAGCTCCTACAATGAGCAGTTCTTC.

The rearrangement joins TRBV6-5 to TRBJ1-4; tentative D call: TRBD1 (6 bases). There are 14 residues in the CDR3. Germline V gene lookup returns CDR1 MNHEY and CDR2 SVGAGI. Trimming pared 4 bases from V and 7 bases from J, leaving 13 bases between. The DNA of the CDR3 is TGTGCCAGCAGTTCAACGGGACAAGGTGAAAAACTGTTTTTT. Protein sequence: CASSSTGQGEKLFF.

The chain joins TRBV20-1 to TRBJ2-1, with 9 bases lining up with TRBD2. V was clipped by 0 bases and J by 5 bases; unmatched bases: 5. CDR3 length: 15 amino acids. Germline CDR1 DFQATT, CDR2 SNEGSKA (reference sequence). CDR3 DNA sequence: TGCAGTGCTAGAGATCCGCGCGGGGGGGACAATGAGCAGTTCTTC. Its protein is CSARDPRGGDNEQFF.

As regards this clonotype: A read error may be the cause here, since a much bigger clone is one base away. The chain employs TRBV6-1 and TRBJ2-7; 7 bases map to TRBD2. Germline CDR1 reads MNHNS; CDR2 reads SASEGT. CDR3 length: 12 residues. The CDR3 reads CASGRLAYGQYF. The CDR3 nucleotides read TGTGCCAGCGGAAGACTAGCATACGGGCAGTACTTC.

This clonotype was seen many times. This chain connects TRBV7-6 to TRBJ2-5; tentatively, D is TRBD1 (6 bases). The ends were cut back, 4 bases at V and 5 bases at J, with 17 bases in the middle. The length of the CDR3 is 15 residues. CDR1 SGHVS and CDR2 FNYEAQ come from the germline V gene. CDR3 loop: CASSSKQGWRETQYF. DNA of the CDR3: TGTGCCAGCAGCTCGAAACAGGGCTGGCGGGAGACCCAGTACTTC.

The chain employs TRBV6-1 and TRBJ1-1; 8 bases fit TRBD1. The junction had 18 bases not matched to a gene; V was cut back by 5 bases and J by 7 bases. Germline values: CDR1 MNHNS, CDR2 SASEGT. The CDR3 spans 17 residues. DNA of the CDR3: TGTGCCAGCAGTAGACCAGGGGGCCCCGTCGCTGTCGGTGAAGCTTTCTTT. Protein product: CASSRPGGPVAVGEAFF.

Notes on this clonotype: Sequence at one end of the junction differs from germline and may be a read error. The chain carries TRBV29-1 and TRBJ2-3; TRBD2 is a possible D gene (6 bases). CDR3 size: 13 residues. The germline CDR1 and CDR2 sequences are SQVTM and ANQGSEA. The CDR3 DNA is TGCGGCGTTTCGGGACTTCTCACAGATACGCAGTATTTT. Protein product: CGVSGLLTDTQYF.

Remarks on this clonotype: An end of the junction does not agree with germline; a read error may underlie this. This chain links TRBV7-3 with TRBJ2-2; 7 positions match TRBD1. This CDR3 has 15 residues. Germline values: CDR1 SGHTA, CDR2 FQGTGA. CDR3 protein: CASSLGLGGTGELFF. The CDR3 DNA sequence: TGTGCCAGCAGCTTAGGGCTAGGGGGCACCGGAGAGCTGTTTTTT.

The chain links TRBV29-1 to TRBJ2-5, with a tentative D call TRBD1 (7 bases). Trimming left V 4 bases short and J 5 bases short, with 20 bases between. Germline CDR1 is SQVTM and CDR2 is ANQGSEA. The CDR3 has 15 amino acids. The CDR3 region is CSVGGDSSYYETQYF. CDR3 DNA sequence: TGCAGCGTTGGGGGGGACAGTTCCTATTACGAGACCCAGTACTTC.

About this clonotype itself: A much larger clone differs by one base, so this may be a read error. CDR3 nucleotide sequence: TGCGCCAGCAGCTTGGTGGGGGAATCCTACAATGAGCAGTACTTC. Translation: CASSLVGESYNEQYF. This sequence joins TRBV5-1 and TRBJ2-5; D is tentatively TRBD1 or TRBD2 (5 bases each). The CDR3 is 15 amino acids. Trimming removed 0 bases at V and 11 bases at J, with 20 bases between. Germline assignment: CDR1 SGHRS and CDR2 YFSETQ.

This clonotype showed up many times. The V and J genes are TRBV12-3 or TRBV12-4 and TRBJ2-1, with D perhaps TRBD2 (6 bases). Trimming removed 6 bases at V and 3 bases at J, with 15 bases between. This CDR3 has 15 amino acids. Here the CDR3 reads CASSFSAGGYNEQFF. The DNA for the CDR3 is TGTGCCAGCAGCTTTAGTGCCGGGGGCTACAATGAGCAGTTCTTC.

The chain employs TRBV28 and TRBJ1-5, with TRBD1 as a possible D gene (5 bases). The CDR3 covers 15 residues. Germline loops: CDR1 MDHEN, CDR2 SYDVKM. Trimming cost V 4 bases and J 1 base, with 11 bases left between them. The CDR3 DNA reads TGTGCCAGCAGTTCACAGGAGATAAGCAATCAGCCCCAGCATTTT. It is translated as CASSSQEISNQPQHF.

This clonotype was counted a few times. V gene TRBV7-2 combines with J gene TRBJ2-5; 9 bases align to TRBD2. The germline V gene has CDR1 SGHTA and CDR2 FQGNSA. The CDR3 totals 15 residues. V lost 1 base to trimming and J lost 5 bases; unmatched junction nucleotides: 5. The CDR3 loop reads CASSLGGGALETQYF. DNA of the CDR3: TGTGCCAGCAGCTTAGGCGGGGGGGCTTTGGAGACCCAGTACTTC.